This TCR beta chain was retrieved from a study of T cells after yellow fever vaccination. Study-level findings and limits: Peaking on day 5 versus 15, the secondary response was faster but weaker. Subsequent to the booster, the majority of primary-vaccination clones reappeared (less than 97% CD4, 88% CD8). FACS-sorted repertoires could contain abundant clonotypes contaminating from the bulk population.

This CDR3 spans 14 amino acids. The V and J ends lost 7 bases and 0 bases respectively, with 10 bases between them. CDR1 is MNHEY and CDR2 is SMNVEV in the germline V gene (reference sequence). One entry per CDR3 protein results from TCRdb running MiXCR on the 5' RACE reads. This table has 250,000 to 350,000 distinct CDR3 sequences, around 4.4% appearing once. In this sample, this clonotype turned up a few times. Its antigen is currently unknown. The sequence was collected from a man in his late teens or twenties who received the YFV17D yellow fever vaccine. This chain joins TRBV27 and TRBJ1-3; no definite D call. This material consisted of PBMCs, taken 15 days after the yellow fever booster vaccination. The CDR3 DNA follows: TGTGCCAGCATCGGCAGCCTCTCTGGAAACACCATATATTTT. Translation: CASIGSLSGNTIYF.